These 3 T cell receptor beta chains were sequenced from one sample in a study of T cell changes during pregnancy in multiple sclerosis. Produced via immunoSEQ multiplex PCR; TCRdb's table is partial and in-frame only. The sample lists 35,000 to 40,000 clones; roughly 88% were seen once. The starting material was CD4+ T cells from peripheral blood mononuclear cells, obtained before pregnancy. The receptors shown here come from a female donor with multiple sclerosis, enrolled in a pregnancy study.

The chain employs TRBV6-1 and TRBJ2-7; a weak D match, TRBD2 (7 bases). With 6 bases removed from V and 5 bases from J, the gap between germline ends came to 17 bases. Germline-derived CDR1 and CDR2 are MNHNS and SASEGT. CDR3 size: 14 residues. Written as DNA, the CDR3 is TGTGCCAGCAGCCAAGGGGGGGATCCTGACGAGCAGTACTTC. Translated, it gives CASSQGGDPDEQYF.

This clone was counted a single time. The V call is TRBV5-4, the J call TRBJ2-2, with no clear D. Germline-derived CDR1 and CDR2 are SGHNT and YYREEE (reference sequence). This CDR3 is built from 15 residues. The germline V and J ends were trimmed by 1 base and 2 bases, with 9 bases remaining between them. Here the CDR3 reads CASSLIASNTGELFF. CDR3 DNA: TGTGCCAGCAGCTTGATCGCGTCAAACACCGGGGAGCTGTTTTTT.

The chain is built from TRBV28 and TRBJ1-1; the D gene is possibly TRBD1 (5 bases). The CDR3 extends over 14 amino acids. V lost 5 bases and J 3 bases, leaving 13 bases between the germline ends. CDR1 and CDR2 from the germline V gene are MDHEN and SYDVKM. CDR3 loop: CASSLTQEHTEAFF. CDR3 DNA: TGTGCCAGCAGTCTAACACAGGAACACACTGAAGCTTTCTTT.